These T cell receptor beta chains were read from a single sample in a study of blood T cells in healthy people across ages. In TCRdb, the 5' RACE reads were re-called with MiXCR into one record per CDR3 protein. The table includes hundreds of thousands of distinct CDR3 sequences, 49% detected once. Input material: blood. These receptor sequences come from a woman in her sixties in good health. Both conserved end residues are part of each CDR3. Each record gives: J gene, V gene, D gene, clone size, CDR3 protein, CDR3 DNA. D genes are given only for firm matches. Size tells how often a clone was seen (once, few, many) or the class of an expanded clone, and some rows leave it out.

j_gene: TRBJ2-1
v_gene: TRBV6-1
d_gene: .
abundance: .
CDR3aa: CASSARGGVNEQFF
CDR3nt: TGTGCCAGCAGTGCCCGGGGCGGGGTCAATGAGCAGTTCTTC

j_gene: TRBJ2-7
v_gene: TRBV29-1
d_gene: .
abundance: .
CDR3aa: CSYTSGISAYEQYF
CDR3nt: TGCAGCTATACTTCAGGGATCTCCGCCTACGAGCAGTACTTC

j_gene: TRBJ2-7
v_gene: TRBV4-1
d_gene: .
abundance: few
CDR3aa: CASSQEVSGAVHEQYF
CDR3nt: TGCGCCAGCAGCCAAGAGGTATCGGGAGCTGTCCACGAGCAGTACTTC

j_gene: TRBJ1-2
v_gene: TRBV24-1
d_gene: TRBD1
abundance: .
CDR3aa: CATSDGTGAAGYTF
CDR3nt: TGTGCCACCAGTGACGGAACAGGGGCGGCTGGCTACACCTTC

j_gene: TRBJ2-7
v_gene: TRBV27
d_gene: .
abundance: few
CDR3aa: CASSSGQATYEQYF
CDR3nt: TGTGCCAGCAGTTCCGGACAAGCAACCTACGAGCAGTACTTC

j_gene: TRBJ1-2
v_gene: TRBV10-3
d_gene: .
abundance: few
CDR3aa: CAISEPGLGFGYTF
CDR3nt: TGTGCCATCAGTGAGCCGGGTTTAGGGTTTGGCTACACCTTC

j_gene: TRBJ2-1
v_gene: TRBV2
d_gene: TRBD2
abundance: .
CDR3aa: CASKTSPAGGRNEQFF
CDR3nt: TGTGCCAGCAAGACGTCGCCAGCGGGAGGGCGCAATGAGCAGTTCTTC

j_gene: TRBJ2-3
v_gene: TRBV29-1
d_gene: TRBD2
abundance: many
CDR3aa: CSAKGLAGVGYTDTQYF
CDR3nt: TGCAGCGCCAAAGGACTAGCGGGAGTAGGGTACACAGATACGCAGTATTTT

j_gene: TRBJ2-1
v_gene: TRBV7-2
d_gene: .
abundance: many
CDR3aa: CASAGERTYNEQFF
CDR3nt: TGTGCCAGCGCCGGGGAGCGGACTTACAATGAGCAGTTCTTC

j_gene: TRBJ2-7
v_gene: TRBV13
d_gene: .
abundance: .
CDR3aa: CASSLDYYEQYF
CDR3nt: TGTGCCAGCAGCCTAGACTACTACGAGCAGTACTTC

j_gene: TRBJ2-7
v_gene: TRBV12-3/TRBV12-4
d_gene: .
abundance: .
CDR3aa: CASSLPGTYLNEQYF
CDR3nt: TGTGCCAGCAGTTTACCGGGGACTTACCTCAACGAGCAGTACTTC

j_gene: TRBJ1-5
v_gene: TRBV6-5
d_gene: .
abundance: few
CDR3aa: CASSYSDDQPQHF
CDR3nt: TGTGCCAGCAGTTACTCGGACGATCAGCCCCAGCATTTT

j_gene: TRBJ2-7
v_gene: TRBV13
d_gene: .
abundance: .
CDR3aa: CASSLRGYAYEQYF
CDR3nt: TGTGCCAGCAGCTTAAGAGGGTATGCCTACGAGCAGTACTTC

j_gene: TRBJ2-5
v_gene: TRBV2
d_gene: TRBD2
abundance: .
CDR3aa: CASSALAGGRETQYF
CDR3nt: TGTGCCAGCAGCGCACTAGCGGGAGGGCGAGAGACCCAGTACTTC

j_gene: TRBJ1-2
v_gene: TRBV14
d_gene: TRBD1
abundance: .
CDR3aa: CASSQEGRGRRYTF
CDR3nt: TGTGCCAGCAGCCAAGAAGGCAGGGGGCGCCGCTACACCTTC

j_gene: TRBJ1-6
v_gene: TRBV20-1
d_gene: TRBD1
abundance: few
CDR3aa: CSARDLGQGNFSPLHF
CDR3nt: TGCAGTGCTAGAGATCTCGGACAGGGAAATTTTTCACCCCTCCACTTT

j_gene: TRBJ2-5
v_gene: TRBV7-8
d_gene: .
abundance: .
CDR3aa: CASSVETGQETQYF
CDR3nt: TGTGCCAGCAGCGTGGAGACAGGTCAAGAGACCCAGTACTTC

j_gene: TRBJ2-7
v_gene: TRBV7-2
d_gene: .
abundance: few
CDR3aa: CASSTWTGYYEQYF
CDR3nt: TGTGCCAGCAGCACGTGGACGGGATACTACGAGCAGTACTTC

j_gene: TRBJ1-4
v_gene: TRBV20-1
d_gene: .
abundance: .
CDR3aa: CSARERISRNEKLFF
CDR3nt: TGCAGTGCTCGAGAACGGATTTCCCGGAATGAAAAACTGTTTTTT

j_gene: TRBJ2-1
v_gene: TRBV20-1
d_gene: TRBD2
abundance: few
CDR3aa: CSARSTSGVSSYNEQFF
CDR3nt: TGCAGTGCTAGATCAACTAGCGGAGTGAGCTCCTACAATGAGCAGTTCTTC

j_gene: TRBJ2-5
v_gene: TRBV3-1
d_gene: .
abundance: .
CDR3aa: CASSQVGLQETQYF
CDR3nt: TGTGCCAGCAGCCAAGTCGGACTCCAAGAGACCCAGTACTTC

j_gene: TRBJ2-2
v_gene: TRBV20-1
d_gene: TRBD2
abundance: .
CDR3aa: CSPSLAITGELFF
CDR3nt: TGCAGTCCTTCACTAGCGATAACCGGGGAGCTGTTTTTT

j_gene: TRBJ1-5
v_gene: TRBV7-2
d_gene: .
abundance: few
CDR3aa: CASSFSSNQPQHF
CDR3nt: TGTGCCAGCAGCTTTAGTAGCAATCAGCCCCAGCATTTT

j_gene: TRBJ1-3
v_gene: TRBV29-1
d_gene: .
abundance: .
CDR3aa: CSVGSSGNTIYF
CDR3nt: TGCAGCGTTGGAAGCTCTGGAAACACCATATATTTT

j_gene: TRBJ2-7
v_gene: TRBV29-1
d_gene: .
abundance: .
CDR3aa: CSIVASRGYNEQYF
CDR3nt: TGCAGCATAGTGGCTTCTCGGGGGTACAATGAGCAGTACTTC

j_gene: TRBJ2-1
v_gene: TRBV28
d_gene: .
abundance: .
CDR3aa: CASSPVGAREQFF
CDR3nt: TGTGCCAGCAGTCCGGTAGGGGCTCGGGAGCAGTTCTTC

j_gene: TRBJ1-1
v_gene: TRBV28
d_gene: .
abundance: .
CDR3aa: CASSWAGWTEAFF
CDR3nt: TGTGCCAGCAGCTGGGCAGGGTGGACTGAAGCTTTCTTT

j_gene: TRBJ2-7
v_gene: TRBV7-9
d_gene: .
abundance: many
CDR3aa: CASSLETPGFHEQYF
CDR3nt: TGTGCCAGCAGCTTAGAGACCCCGGGGTTCCACGAGCAGTACTTC

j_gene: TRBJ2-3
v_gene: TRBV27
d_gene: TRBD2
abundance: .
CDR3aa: CASTRQTGLAGVGDTQYF
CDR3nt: TGTGCCAGCACCCGACAGACGGGGCTAGCGGGAGTAGGGGATACGCAGTATTTT